This TCR beta chain came from a study of blood T cells in healthy people across ages. J was trimmed by 7 bases and V by 6 bases; bases with no gene match: 6. Germline loops: CDR1 DFQATT, CDR2 SNEGSKA (reference sequence). The CDR3 spans 14 residues. This clonotype was detected only once. Through a sample-barcoded 5' primer and a J-beta primer mix, a second PCR was run for about 6 to 12 cycles. TCRdb redid the calling of the 5' RACE reads with MiXCR, one entry per CDR3 protein. Here the sample spans about 1.4 million distinct CDR3 sequences, approximately 59% being singletons. The sequence was obtained from a man between 18 and 29 years old in good health. This rearrangement joins TRBV20-1 to TRBJ2-3, with 14 nucleotides matching TRBD2. The sample taken for sequencing was blood. The CDR3 DNA reads TGCAGTGCCGGACTAGCGGGAGGTCACTATACGCAGTATTTT. Translation gives CSAGLAGGHYTQYF.